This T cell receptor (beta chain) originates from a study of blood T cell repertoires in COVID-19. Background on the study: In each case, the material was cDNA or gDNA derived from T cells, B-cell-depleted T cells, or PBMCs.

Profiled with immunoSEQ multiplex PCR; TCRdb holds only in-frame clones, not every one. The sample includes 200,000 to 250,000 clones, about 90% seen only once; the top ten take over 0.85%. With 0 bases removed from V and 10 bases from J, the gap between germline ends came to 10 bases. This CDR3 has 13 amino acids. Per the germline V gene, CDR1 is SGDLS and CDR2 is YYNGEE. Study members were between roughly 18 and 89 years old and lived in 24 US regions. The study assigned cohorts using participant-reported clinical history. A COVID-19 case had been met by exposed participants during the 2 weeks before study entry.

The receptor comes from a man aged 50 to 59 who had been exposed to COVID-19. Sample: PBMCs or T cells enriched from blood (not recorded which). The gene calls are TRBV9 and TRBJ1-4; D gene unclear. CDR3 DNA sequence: TGTGCCAGCAGCGTAGGACCTAGCACAAAACTGTTTTTT. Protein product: CASSVGPSTKLFF.